The 31 T cell receptor beta chains below all came from one sample that was sequenced in a study of cytomegalovirus exposure and HLA in healthy donors. With 60 Vbeta and 13 Jbeta primers, the PCR was carried out. The protocol was immunoSEQ multiplex PCR, while the TCRdb copy is restricted to in-frame clones and leaves out a portion. The data contain about 62,000 clones, roughly 86% of them singletons. Sequencing input: PBMCs. These receptors were collected from a man younger than 35 in good health and CMV-seronegative.

The rearrangement joins TRBV12-5 to TRBJ2-1, with D possibly TRBD1 on 5 matching bases. This CDR3 has 15 residues. Germline V gene lookup returns CDR1 LGHNT and CDR2 FRNRAP. V was cut by 0 bases and J by 6 bases, with 12 bases left in between. DNA of the CDR3: TGTGCTAGTGGTTTGGTGTACCTTAGGGGCAATGAGCAGTTCTTC. Encoded protein: CASGLVYLRGNEQFF.

V is TRBV5-8 and J is TRBJ1-6; no clear D gene. Trimming removed 0 bases from V and 15 bases from J, with 7 bases in between. Germline V gene sequence: CDR1 SGHTS, CDR2 YDEGEE. The CDR3 length is 11 residues. The CDR3: CASSLEISLHF. CDR3 coding DNA: TGTGCCAGCAGCTTGGAGATCAGCCTCCACTTT.

J is TRBJ1-4 and V is TRBV10-1; the match to TRBD1 covers 7 bases. This CDR3 is built from 13 residues. CDR1 and CDR2 from the germline V gene are WNHNN and SYGVQD (reference sequence). With 2 bases clipped from V and 7 bases from J, the junction kept 1 base outside the gene matches. The CDR3 DNA is TGCGCCAGCAGTGAGAGGACAGGTGAAAAACTGTTTTTT. Its protein product is CASSERTGEKLFF.

The chain has TRBV19 and TRBJ2-5; 9 positions agree with TRBD2. Per the germline V gene, CDR1 is LNHDA and CDR2 is SQIVND (reference sequence). V shed 3 bases, J shed 5 bases, and the junction held 4 bases outside the gene matches. The CDR3 consists of 14 residues. The CDR3: CASSIAGGLETQYF. The CDR3, as DNA: TGTGCCAGTAGTATCGCGGGGGGGCTTGAGACCCAGTACTTC. The whole variable domain, remainder taken from reference TRBV19 and TRBJ2-5, is DGGITQSPKYLFRKEGQNVTLSCEQNLNHDAMYWYRQDPGQGLRLIYYSQIVNDFQKGDIAEGYSVSREKKESFPLTVTSAQKNPTAFYLCASSIAGGLETQYFGPGTRLLVL.

The chain joins TRBV19 to TRBJ1-1; perhaps TRBD1 as D (6 bases). V dropped 5 bases and J dropped 5 bases, with 21 bases sitting between them. Germline CDR1 and CDR2: LNHDA and SQIVND (reference sequence). The CDR3 consists of 16 residues. CDR3 DNA: TGTGCCAGTAGTCTAAGGGAGTACACAAGGGGGACTGAAGCTTTCTTT. Its protein is CASSLREYTRGTEAFF.

The gene calls are TRBV29-1 and TRBJ1-4, with 7 nucleotides matching TRBD1. V lost 6 bases and J lost 8; bases outside the gene matches: 12. The germline CDR1 and CDR2 sequences are SQVTM and ANQGSEA. The CDR3 is 14 amino acids. CDR3: CSVGDRDRYEKLFF. The CDR3 bases are TGCAGCGTGGGAGACAGGGATCGTTACGAAAAACTGTTTTTT.

This chain connects TRBV19 to TRBJ2-7; TRBD1 matches at 8 bases. CDR1 is LNHDA and CDR2 is SQIVND in the germline V gene (reference sequence). CDR3 length: 14 residues. The ends lost 5 bases at V and 2 bases at J; junction bases unmatched: 5. As DNA, the CDR3 is TGTGCCAGTAGTCCCGGACAGGGTCCCTACGAGCAGTACTTC. Translating it yields CASSPGQGPYEQYF.

This clone was observed a single time. V usage is TRBV7-9 and J usage is TRBJ2-5; 8 bases are shared with TRBD1. Losses at the gene ends were 2 bases for V and 5 bases for J; bases not matched to a gene: 4. The CDR3 sequence is 14 residues long. CDR1 SEHNR and CDR2 FQNEAQ come from the germline V gene (reference sequence). This chain's CDR3 is CASSLMQGAETQYF. The CDR3 DNA sequence: TGTGCCAGCAGCTTAATGCAGGGGGCGGAGACCCAGTACTTC.

The chain couples TRBV4-2 to TRBJ2-3; 11 bases align to TRBD2. J gave up 2 bases and V 2 bases, and 6 bases lay outside the gene matches. In germline, CDR1 is LGHNA, CDR2 YNFKEQ. This CDR3 region has 17 residues. CDR3 amino acids: CASSQSTSGGLTDTQYF. The CDR3 DNA follows: TGTGCCAGCAGCCAATCAACTAGCGGGGGCCTCACAGATACGCAGTATTTT.

V gene TRBV19 combines with J gene TRBJ1-5; 7 bases map to TRBD1. CDR3 length equals 20 residues. The germline V gene has CDR1 LNHDA and CDR2 SQIVND (reference sequence). Trimming at V came to 2 bases and at J to 0 bases, leaving 16 bases not matched to a gene. The CDR3 DNA sequence: TGTGCCAGTAGTATACCCGGTGGGACAGTCCGAACTTATAGCAATCAGCCCCAGCATTTT. Protein: CASSIPGGTVRTYSNQPQHF.

The count of this clone is one. The chain joins TRBV7-9 to TRBJ1-1; D perhaps matches TRBD1 (5 bases). Germline assignment: CDR1 SEHNR and CDR2 FQNEAQ (reference sequence). The V end was cut by 1 base, the J end by 6 bases, with 12 bases between. The length of the CDR3 is 14 residues. The CDR3 nucleotides read TGTGCCAGCAGCTTAGACGTAGGGGTAGCTGAAGCTTTCTTT. It translates to CASSLDVGVAEAFF.

This sequence joins TRBV5-4 and TRBJ2-7; 8 bases line up with TRBD1. Germline values: CDR1 SGHNT, CDR2 YYREEE (reference sequence). V shed 4 bases and J 3 bases; nucleotides not matched to a gene: 3. This CDR3 region has 13 residues. Written as DNA, the CDR3 is TGTGCCAGCAGCCAGGACAGGGACTACGAGCAGTACTTC. Translation gives CASSQDRDYEQYF.

The chain is built from TRBV9 and TRBJ1-1, with a possible D match to TRBD1 (5 bases). This CDR3 is built from 14 residues. In germline, CDR1 is SGDLS, CDR2 YYNGEE. Trimming took 3 bases from V and 0 from J, leaving 9 bases between them. The CDR3: CASSARGLNTEAFF. In DNA, the CDR3 is TGTGCCAGCAGCGCGCGGGGCCTGAACACTGAAGCTTTCTTT.

As for this clone: This sample includes further DNA sequences coding for the same CDR3. The chain joins TRBV11-2 to TRBJ1-2, with 10 bases matching TRBD1. V shed 3 bases and J 6 bases; nucleotides not matched to a gene: 1. Germline V gene lookup returns CDR1 SGHAT and CDR2 FQNNGV. CDR3 length equals 13 residues. CDR3 amino acids: CASSLGTGDGYTF. The DNA for the CDR3 is TGTGCCAGCAGCTTGGGGACAGGGGATGGCTACACCTTC.

V and J are TRBV10-3 and TRBJ2-7; no firm D call. The germline V gene has CDR1 ENHRY and CDR2 SYGVKD. Between the trimmed V and J ends, which lost 2 bases and 3 bases, there was a span of 8 bases. The CDR3 length is 13 residues. DNA of the CDR3: TGTGCCATCAGTGAGGACACCGACTACGAGCAGTACTTC. Amino acids: CAISEDTDYEQYF.

The rearrangement links TRBV5-1 to TRBJ2-2, with D tentatively TRBD2 (5 bases). From germline, CDR1 is SGHRS and CDR2 YFSETQ. The CDR3 covers 15 residues. V dropped 0 bases and J dropped 6 bases, with 12 bases sitting between them. CDR3 region: CASSLVPGSPGELFF. The CDR3 DNA is TGCGCCAGCAGCTTGGTACCGGGATCCCCCGGGGAGCTGTTTTTT.

The CDR3 DNA reads as TGTGCCAGCACCCCGGGATTTAACTATGGCTACACCTTC. Its translation: CASTPGFNYGYTF. The chain couples TRBV28 to TRBJ1-2; D gene uncertain. V shed 7 bases and J shed 1 base, with 10 bases lying between them. The CDR3 loop spans 13 amino acids. Germline CDR1 and CDR2: MDHEN and SYDVKM.

V gene TRBV6-5 combines with J gene TRBJ1-5, with TRBD1 matching over 9 bases. The V gene's germline CDR1 is MNHEY and CDR2 SVGAGI. CDR3 size: 13 residues. The V gene end was trimmed by 9 bases and the J gene end by 7 bases; junction bases not matched to a gene: 7. The CDR3 DNA is TGTGCCAGTACAGGGGGCTATGGGCAGCCCCAGCATTTT. It is translated as CASTGGYGQPQHF.

The chain joins TRBV6-4 to TRBJ2-1; 12 nucleotides align to TRBD2. With 0 bases clipped from V and 12 bases from J, the junction kept 0 bases outside the gene matches. This CDR3 comprises 13 residues. The germline V gene encodes CDR1 MRHNA and CDR2 SNTAGT. CDR3 coding DNA: TGTGCCAGCAGTGACTCGACTAGCGGGGGGCAGTTCTTC. Amino acids: CASSDSTSGGQFF.

This clone was found once. The gene calls are TRBV27 and TRBJ2-1; 12 bases align to TRBD2. V gave up 7 bases and J gave up 8 bases; unmatched junction bases: 6. The V gene's germline CDR1 is MNHEY and CDR2 SMNVEV (reference sequence). CDR3 length: 14 amino acids. The CDR3 loop reads CASTPTSGGYEQFF. CDR3 nucleotide sequence: TGTGCCAGCACTCCGACTAGCGGGGGTTATGAGCAGTTCTTC.

The chain links TRBV13 to TRBJ2-1; the match to TRBD2 covers 9 bases. The CDR3 covers 14 residues. Germline CDR1 PRHDT, CDR2 FYEKMQ (reference sequence). The trim removed 4 bases at V and 10 bases at J, leaving 8 bases unmatched. The CDR3 loop reads CASSSRGGDGEQFF. The CDR3 bases are TGTGCCAGCAGCTCCCGCGGGGGGGATGGCGAGCAGTTCTTC.

The chain combines TRBV30 with TRBJ2-7; the D gene is possibly TRBD1 (5 bases). Trimming removed 2 bases from V and 9 bases from J, with 20 bases in between. Germline V gives CDR1 GTSNPN, CDR2 SVGIG (reference sequence). The CDR3 loop spans 14 amino acids. CDR3 sequence: CAWSPLRQILGQYF. CDR3 coding DNA: TGTGCCTGGAGTCCGCTACGACAGATTCTAGGGCAGTACTTC.

The CDR3 DNA reads TGTGCCAGCTCACCAGACAGGAGGGAGACCCAGTACTTC. Amino acids: CASSPDRRETQYF. The chain has TRBV18 and TRBJ2-5; a weak D match, TRBD1 (6 bases). The germline V gene encodes CDR1 KGHSH and CDR2 LQKENI. The CDR3 has 13 amino acids. Trimming removed 2 bases at V and 5 bases at J, with 9 bases between. The full variable domain, in which reference TRBV18 and TRBJ2-5 provide the parts outside the CDR3, is NAGVMQNPRHLVRRRGQEARLRCSPMKGHSHVYWYRQLPEEGLKFMVYLQKENIIDESGMPKERFSAEFPKEGPSILRIQQVVRGDSAAYFCASSPDRRETQYFGPGTRLLVL.

J is TRBJ2-2 and V is TRBV29-1; 9 bases are a match to TRBD2. Germline V lookup: CDR1 SQVTM, CDR2 ANQGSEA. The trim removed 3 bases at V and 6 bases at J, leaving 17 bases unmatched. The CDR3 length is 18 residues. In nucleotides, the CDR3 is TGCAGCGTTGATCGCCTAGCGGGACGACCGAGACACGCCGGGGAGCTGTTTTTT. It yields the protein CSVDRLAGRPRHAGELFF.

The chain couples TRBV6-1 to TRBJ2-7, with TRBD2 matching 7 bases. V was pared by 5 bases and J by 4 bases, with 8 bases of the junction left unmatched. The CDR3 consists of 14 residues. Germline CDR1 and CDR2: MNHNS and SASEGT. The chain's CDR3 is CASSRPGGSYEQYF. The CDR3, as DNA: TGTGCCAGCAGTAGGCCGGGGGGTTCGTACGAGCAGTACTTC.

This chain links TRBV27 with TRBJ2-3; possibly TRBD1 for D (6 bases). The V gene lost 4 bases and the J gene lost 4 bases, with 9 bases spanning the gap. The CDR3 totals 13 residues. The V gene's germline CDR1 is MNHEY and CDR2 SMNVEV (reference sequence). In DNA, the CDR3 is TGTGCCAGCAGTTCAGGGGCGGCAGATACGCAGTATTTT. Translation: CASSSGAADTQYF.

The chain carries TRBV7-9 and TRBJ1-4, with a weak D call TRBD1 (5 bases). Germline CDR1 is SEHNR and CDR2 is FQNEAQ (reference sequence). The CDR3 loop spans 13 amino acids. Trimming took 10 bases from V and 2 from J, leaving 11 bases between them. In DNA form, the CDR3 reads TGTGCCACCATGGGACTTACTAATGAAAAACTGTTTTTT. The encoded protein is CATMGLTNEKLFF.

The J gene is TRBJ2-7, the V gene TRBV15, with D possibly being TRBD1 (5 bases). The CDR3 has 14 residues. V was trimmed by 0 bases and J by 4 bases, leaving 10 bases between them. Germline V gives CDR1 LNHNV, CDR2 YYDKDF (reference sequence). CDR3 in amino acids: CATSRDPGSYEQYF. CDR3 coding DNA: TGTGCCACCAGCAGAGATCCAGGGTCGTACGAGCAGTACTTC.

The chain is built from TRBV28 and TRBJ2-7, with 8 nucleotides matching TRBD1. The J segment lost 3 bases and the V segment lost 6 bases, leaving 4 bases of the junction unmatched. From germline, CDR1 is MDHEN and CDR2 SYDVKM. The CDR3 sequence is 13 residues long. The CDR3 nucleotides read TGTGCCAGCAGGATGACAGGGGACTACGAGCAGTACTTC. This gives the protein CASRMTGDYEQYF.

The DNA for the CDR3 is TGTGCCAGCAGTTCAACAGGGGGCAATCAGCCCCAGCATTTT. It yields the protein CASSSTGGNQPQHF. This chain links TRBV6-5 with TRBJ1-5; 7 nucleotides agree with TRBD1. In germline, CDR1 is MNHEY, CDR2 SVGAGI. V lost 4 bases and J lost 2; bases outside the gene matches: 2. This CDR3 is built from 14 residues.

The rearrangement joins TRBV29-1 to TRBJ2-6, with a tentative D call TRBD1 (5 bases). Deletions cut 6 bases from V and 2 bases from J, with 11 bases between. This CDR3 has 14 amino acids. Germline V CDR1 and CDR2: SQVTM, ANQGSEA. This CDR3 reads CSVVDSPGANVLTF. The CDR3 bases are TGCAGCGTAGTTGACAGCCCTGGGGCCAACGTCCTGACTTTC.